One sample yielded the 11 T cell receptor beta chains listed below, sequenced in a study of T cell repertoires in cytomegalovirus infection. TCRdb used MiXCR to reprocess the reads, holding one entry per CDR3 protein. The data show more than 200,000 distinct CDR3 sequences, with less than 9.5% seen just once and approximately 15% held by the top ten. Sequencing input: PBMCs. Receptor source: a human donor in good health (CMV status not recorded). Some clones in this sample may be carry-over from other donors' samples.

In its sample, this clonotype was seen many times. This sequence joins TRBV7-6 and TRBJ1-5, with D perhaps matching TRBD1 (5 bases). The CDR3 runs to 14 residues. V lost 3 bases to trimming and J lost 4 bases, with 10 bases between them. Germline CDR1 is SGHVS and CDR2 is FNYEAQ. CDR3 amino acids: CASSFREPNQPQHF. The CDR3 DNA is TGTGCCAGCAGCTTCAGGGAGCCAAATCAGCCCCAGCATTTT.

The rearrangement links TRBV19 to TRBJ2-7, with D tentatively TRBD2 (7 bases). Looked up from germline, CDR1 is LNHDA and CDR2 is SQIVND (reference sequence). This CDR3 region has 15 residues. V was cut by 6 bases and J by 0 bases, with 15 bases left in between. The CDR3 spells CASSPMRGGSYEQYF. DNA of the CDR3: TGTGCCAGTAGCCCTATGAGGGGGGGCTCCTACGAGCAGTACTTC.

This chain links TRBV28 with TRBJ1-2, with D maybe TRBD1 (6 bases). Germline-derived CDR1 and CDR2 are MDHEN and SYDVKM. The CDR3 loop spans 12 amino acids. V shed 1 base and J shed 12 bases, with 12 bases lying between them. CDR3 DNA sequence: TGTGCCAGCAGTTTATCCCCACAGGGAAACACCTTC. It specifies CASSLSPQGNTF.

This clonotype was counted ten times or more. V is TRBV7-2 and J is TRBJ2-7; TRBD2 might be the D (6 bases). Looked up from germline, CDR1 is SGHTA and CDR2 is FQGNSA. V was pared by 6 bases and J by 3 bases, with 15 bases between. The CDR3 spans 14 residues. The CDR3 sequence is CASRGGRPYYEQYF. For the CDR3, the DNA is TGTGCCAGCAGGGGGGGACGGCCTTACTACGAGCAGTACTTC. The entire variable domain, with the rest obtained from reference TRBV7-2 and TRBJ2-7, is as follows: GAGVSQSPSNKVTEKGKDVELRCDPISGHTALYWYRQSLGQGLEFLIYFQGNSAPDKSGLPSDRFSAERTGGSVSTLTIQRTQQEDSAVYLCASRGGRPYYEQYFGPGTRLTVT.

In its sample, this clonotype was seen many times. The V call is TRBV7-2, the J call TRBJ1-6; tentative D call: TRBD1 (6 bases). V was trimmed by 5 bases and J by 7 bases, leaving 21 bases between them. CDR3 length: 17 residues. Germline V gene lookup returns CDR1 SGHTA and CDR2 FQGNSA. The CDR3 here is CASSPGVGGADNSPLHF. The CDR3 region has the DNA TGTGCCAGCAGCCCAGGCGTGGGGGGCGCGGACAATTCACCCCTCCACTTT.

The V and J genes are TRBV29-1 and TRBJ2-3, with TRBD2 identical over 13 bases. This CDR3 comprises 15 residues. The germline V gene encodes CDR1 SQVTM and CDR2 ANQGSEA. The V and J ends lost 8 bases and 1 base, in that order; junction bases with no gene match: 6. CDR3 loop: CSIRTSGSRTDTQYF. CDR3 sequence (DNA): TGCAGCATCCGGACTAGCGGGAGTCGCACAGATACGCAGTATTTT.

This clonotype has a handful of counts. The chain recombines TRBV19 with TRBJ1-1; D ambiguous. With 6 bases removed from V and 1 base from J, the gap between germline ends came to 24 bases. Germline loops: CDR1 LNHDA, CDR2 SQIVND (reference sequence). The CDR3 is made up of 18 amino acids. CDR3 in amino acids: CASRLTRVSPDANTEAFF. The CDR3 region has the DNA TGTGCCAGTAGGCTAACGAGGGTAAGTCCAGACGCGAACACTGAAGCTTTCTTT. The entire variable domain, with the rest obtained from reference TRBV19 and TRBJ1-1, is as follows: DGGITQSPKYLFRKEGQNVTLSCEQNLNHDAMYWYRQDPGQGLRLIYYSQIVNDFQKGDIAEGYSVSREKKESFPLTVTSAQKNPTAFYLCASRLTRVSPDANTEAFFGQGTRLTVV.

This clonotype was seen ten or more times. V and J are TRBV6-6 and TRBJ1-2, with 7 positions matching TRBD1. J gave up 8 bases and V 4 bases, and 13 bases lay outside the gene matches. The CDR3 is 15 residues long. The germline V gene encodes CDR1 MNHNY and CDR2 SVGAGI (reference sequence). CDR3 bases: TGTGCCAGCAGTTTCCGGATGACAGGGAATAGGGGCTACACCTTC. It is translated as CASSFRMTGNRGYTF.

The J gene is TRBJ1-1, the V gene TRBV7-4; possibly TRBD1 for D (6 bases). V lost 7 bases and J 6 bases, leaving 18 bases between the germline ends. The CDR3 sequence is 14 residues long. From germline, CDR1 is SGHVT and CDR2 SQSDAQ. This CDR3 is CASTFETGNAEAFF. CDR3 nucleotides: TGTGCCAGCACATTCGAGACAGGCAACGCTGAAGCTTTCTTT.

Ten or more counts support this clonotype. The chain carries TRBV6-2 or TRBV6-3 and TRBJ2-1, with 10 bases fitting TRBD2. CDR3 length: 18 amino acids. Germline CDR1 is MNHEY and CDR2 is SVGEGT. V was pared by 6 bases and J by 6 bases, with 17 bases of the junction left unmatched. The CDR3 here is CASRTRLAGVDWSNEQFF. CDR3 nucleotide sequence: TGTGCCAGCAGGACAAGGCTAGCGGGAGTAGATTGGAGCAATGAGCAGTTCTTC.

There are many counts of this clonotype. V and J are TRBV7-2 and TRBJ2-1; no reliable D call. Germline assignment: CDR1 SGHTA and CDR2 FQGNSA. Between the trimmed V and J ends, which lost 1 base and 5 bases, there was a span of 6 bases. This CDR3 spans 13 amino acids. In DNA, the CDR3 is TGTGCCAGCAGCTTAGTAGTGAACAATGAGCAGTTCTTC. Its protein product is CASSLVVNNEQFF.